Shown below are 11 T cell receptor beta chains from a single sample sequenced in a study of human T cells and chemical hapten exposure. From the RACE reads, TCRdb called clonotypes with MiXCR, one entry per CDR3 protein. The sample has tens of thousands of distinct CDR3 sequences, 8.5% to 10% seen once. Time point: patch test 2, 6 weeks after DPC sensitization. The sample's treatment: therapeutic diphenylcyclopropenone sensitization with weekly scalp DPC. RNA extraction used unfractionated whole blood as the source of total RNA. The sample in question was whole blood, obtained in connection with sensitization to the hapten diphenylcyclopropenone (DPC). The receptors shown here come from a woman in her thirties with alopecia areata. Some clones in this sample may be carry-over from other donors' samples.

V and J are TRBV7-2 and TRBJ2-7, with a weak D call TRBD1 (6 bases). This CDR3 has 14 residues. Trimming cost V 4 bases and J 3 bases, with 13 bases left between them. CDR1 and CDR2 (germline): SGHTA, FQGNSA. The CDR3 is CASSSTGPIYEQYF. Written as DNA, the CDR3 is TGTGCCAGCAGCTCAACAGGGCCGATCTACGAGCAGTACTTC.

In this sample, this clonotype is medium-sized (0.01 to 0.1%). V is TRBV27 and J is TRBJ2-3, with D hard to call. CDR1 is MNHEY and CDR2 is SMNVEV in the germline V gene (reference sequence). The V end was cut by 4 bases, the J end by 3 bases, with 17 bases between. CDR3 length: 16 amino acids. The CDR3 loop is CASSSHSIRLTDTQYF. DNA of the CDR3: TGTGCCAGCAGTTCACACTCAATAAGGCTGACAGATACGCAGTATTTT.

This clonotype has ten or more counts. The rearrangement links TRBV7-8 to TRBJ1-2, with 11 nucleotides matching TRBD1. The CDR3 loop spans 15 amino acids. Germline CDR1 is SGHVS and CDR2 is FQNEAQ. J lost 4 bases, V lost 5 bases, and 6 bases had no gene match. The CDR3 bases are TGTGCCAGCAGCCCATGGACAGGGGGCTCCTATGGCTACACCTTC. Amino acids: CASSPWTGGSYGYTF.

The V call is TRBV20-1, the J call TRBJ1-1; D not certain. Germline CDR1 is DFQATT and CDR2 is SNEGSKA (reference sequence). The CDR3 has 9 residues. Trimming left V 8 bases short and J 11 bases short, with 12 bases between. The CDR3 DNA is TGCAGTAGACCGGATGGGGCTTTCTTT. Protein: CSRPDGAFF.

This clonotype came up a few times. This chain links TRBV28 with TRBJ2-5; D call uncertain. Germline CDR1 MDHEN, CDR2 SYDVKM. CDR3 size: 14 residues. Trimming shortened V by 3 bases and J by 4 bases, and 12 bases separated the two germline ends. The DNA of the CDR3 is TGTGCCAGCAGTTTTGTGAGAATATCAGAGACCCAGTACTTC. This gives the protein CASSFVRISETQYF.

This clonotype was recorded a few times. The V and J genes are TRBV12-3 or TRBV12-4 and TRBJ1-5; 9 bases map to TRBD1. The V gene end was trimmed by 5 bases and the J gene end by 6 bases; junction bases not matched to a gene: 5. The CDR3 consists of 14 residues. CDR3 amino acids: CASSGTGNRQPQHF. In DNA form, the CDR3 reads TGTGCCAGCAGTGGGACAGGGAATCGTCAGCCCCAGCATTTT.

This clonotype turned up a few times. The chain uses TRBV27 and TRBJ1-5; 7 bases map to TRBD1. The ends lost 6 bases at V and 6 bases at J; junction bases unmatched: 14. The CDR3 spans 16 residues. Germline CDR1 and CDR2: MNHEY and SMNVEV (reference sequence). CDR3 residues: CASSPLGQVEFQPQHF. CDR3 nucleotides: TGTGCCAGCAGCCCACTCGGACAGGTGGAATTTCAGCCCCAGCATTTT.

Only a few counts were recorded for this clonotype. The chain uses TRBV14 and TRBJ2-2, with 11 bases that match TRBD1. This CDR3 is built from 17 residues. Trimming took 6 bases from V and 6 from J; bases not matched to a gene: 12. Germline CDR1 and CDR2: SGHDN and FVKESK. The CDR3 sequence: CASREGPRTGGSGELFF. CDR3 coding DNA: TGTGCCAGCAGGGAGGGCCCCCGGACAGGGGGCTCCGGGGAGCTGTTTTTT.

This clonotype was recorded many times. The chain carries TRBV10-3 and TRBJ1-4, with 10 bases matching TRBD1. V gave up 10 bases and J gave up 7 bases; unmatched junction bases: 6. The CDR3 totals 13 residues. From germline, CDR1 is ENHRY and CDR2 SYGVKD. The CDR3 region is CATNRDRGEKLFF. DNA for the CDR3: TGTGCCACAAACCGGGACAGGGGTGAAAAACTGTTTTTT.

This chain links TRBV7-3 with TRBJ2-5, with D unclear. V lost 1 base and J 3 bases, leaving 12 bases between the germline ends. The CDR3 totals 15 residues. Germline V gene data show CDR1 as SGHTA and CDR2 as FQGTGA. The chain's CDR3 is CASSLNPVREETQYF. The DNA of the CDR3 is TGTGCCAGCAGCTTAAACCCGGTTCGGGAAGAGACCCAGTACTTC.

The chain has TRBV27 and TRBJ2-1; 10 positions match TRBD2. The V segment lost 8 bases and the J segment 5 bases; nucleotides outside the gene matches: 9. Germline assignment: CDR1 MNHEY and CDR2 SMNVEV (reference sequence). This CDR3 contains 15 residues. The chain's CDR3 is CASRQGTSVDNEQFF. The CDR3 DNA sequence: TGTGCCAGCCGTCAAGGGACTAGCGTAGACAATGAGCAGTTCTTC.